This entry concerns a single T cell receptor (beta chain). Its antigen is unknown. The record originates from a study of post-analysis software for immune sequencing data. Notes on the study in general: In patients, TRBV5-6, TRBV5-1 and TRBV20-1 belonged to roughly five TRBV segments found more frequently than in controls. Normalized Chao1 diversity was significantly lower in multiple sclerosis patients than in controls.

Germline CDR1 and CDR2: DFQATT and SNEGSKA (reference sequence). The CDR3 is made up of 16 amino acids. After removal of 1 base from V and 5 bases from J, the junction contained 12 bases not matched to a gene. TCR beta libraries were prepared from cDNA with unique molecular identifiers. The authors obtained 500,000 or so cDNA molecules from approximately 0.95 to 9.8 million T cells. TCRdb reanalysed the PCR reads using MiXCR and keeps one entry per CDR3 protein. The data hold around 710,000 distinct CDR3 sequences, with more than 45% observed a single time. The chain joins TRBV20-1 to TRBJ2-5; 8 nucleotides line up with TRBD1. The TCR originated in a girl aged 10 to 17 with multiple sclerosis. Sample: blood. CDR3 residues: CSARGLTQGEVETQYF. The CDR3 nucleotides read TGCAGTGCTAGAGGGTTGACACAGGGGGAGGTGGAGACCCAGTACTTC.